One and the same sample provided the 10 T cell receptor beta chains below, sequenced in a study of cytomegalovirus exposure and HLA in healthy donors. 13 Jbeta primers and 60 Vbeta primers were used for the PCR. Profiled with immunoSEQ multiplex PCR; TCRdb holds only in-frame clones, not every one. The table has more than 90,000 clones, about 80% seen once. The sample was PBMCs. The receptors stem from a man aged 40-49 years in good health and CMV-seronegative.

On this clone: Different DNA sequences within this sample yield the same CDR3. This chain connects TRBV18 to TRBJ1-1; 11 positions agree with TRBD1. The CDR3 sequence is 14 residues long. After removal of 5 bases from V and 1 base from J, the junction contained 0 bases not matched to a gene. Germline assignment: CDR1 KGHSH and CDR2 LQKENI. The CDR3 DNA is TGTGCCAGCTCAGGGACAGGGGGGAACACTGAAGCTTTCTTT. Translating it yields CASSGTGGNTEAFF.

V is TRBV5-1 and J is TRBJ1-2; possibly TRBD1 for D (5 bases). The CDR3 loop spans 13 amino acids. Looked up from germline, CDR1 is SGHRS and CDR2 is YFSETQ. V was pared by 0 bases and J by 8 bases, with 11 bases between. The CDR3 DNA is TGCGCCAGCAGCTTGGGCCAGGGCTGGGGCTACACCTTC. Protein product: CASSLGQGWGYTF.

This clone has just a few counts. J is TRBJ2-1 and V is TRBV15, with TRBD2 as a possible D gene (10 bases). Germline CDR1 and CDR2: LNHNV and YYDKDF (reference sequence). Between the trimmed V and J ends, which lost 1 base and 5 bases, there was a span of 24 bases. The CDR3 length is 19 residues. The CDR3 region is CATSRGDRASGGANNEQFF. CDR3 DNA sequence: TGTGCCACCAGCAGAGGGGACAGGGCGAGCGGGGGGGCTAACAATGAGCAGTTCTTC.

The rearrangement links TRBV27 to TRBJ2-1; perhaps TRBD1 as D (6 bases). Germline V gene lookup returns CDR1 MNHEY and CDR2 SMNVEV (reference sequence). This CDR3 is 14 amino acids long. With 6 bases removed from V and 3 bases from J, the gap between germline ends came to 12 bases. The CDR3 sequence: CASSGDTYYNEQFF. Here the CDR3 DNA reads TGTGCCAGCAGCGGGGACACCTACTACAATGAGCAGTTCTTC.

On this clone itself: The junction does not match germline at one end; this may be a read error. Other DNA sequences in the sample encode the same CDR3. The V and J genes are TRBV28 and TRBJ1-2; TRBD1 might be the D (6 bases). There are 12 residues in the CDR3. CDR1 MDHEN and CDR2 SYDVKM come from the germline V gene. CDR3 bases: TGCGCCAGCAGTTCACAGGGTCGTGGCTACACCTTC. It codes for CASSSQGRGYTF.

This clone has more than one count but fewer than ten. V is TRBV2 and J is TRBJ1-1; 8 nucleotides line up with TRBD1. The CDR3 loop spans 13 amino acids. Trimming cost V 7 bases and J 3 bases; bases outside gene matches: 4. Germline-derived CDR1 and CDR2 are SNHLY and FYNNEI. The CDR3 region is CASMMTGDTEAFF. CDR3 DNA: TGTGCCAGCATGATGACAGGGGACACTGAAGCTTTCTTT.

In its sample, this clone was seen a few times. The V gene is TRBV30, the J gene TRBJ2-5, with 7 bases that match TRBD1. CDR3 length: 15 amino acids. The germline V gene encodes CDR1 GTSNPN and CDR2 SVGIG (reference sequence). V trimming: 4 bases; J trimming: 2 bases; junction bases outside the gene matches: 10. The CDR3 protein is CAWTLHGTAQETQYF. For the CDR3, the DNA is TGTGCCTGGACCCTTCACGGGACAGCACAAGAGACCCAGTACTTC. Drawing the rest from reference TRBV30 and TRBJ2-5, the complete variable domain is SQTIHQWPATLVQPVGSPLSLECTVEGTSNPNLYWYRQAAGRGLQLLFYSVGIGQISSEVPQNLSASRPQDRQFILSSKKLLLSDSGFYLCAWTLHGTAQETQYFGPGTRLLVL.

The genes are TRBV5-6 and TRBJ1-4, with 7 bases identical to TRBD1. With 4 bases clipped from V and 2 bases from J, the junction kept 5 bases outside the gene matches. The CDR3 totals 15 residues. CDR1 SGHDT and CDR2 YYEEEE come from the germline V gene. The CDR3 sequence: CASSATGVTNEKLFF. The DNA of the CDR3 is TGTGCCAGCAGCGCTACAGGGGTGACTAATGAAAAACTGTTTTTT.

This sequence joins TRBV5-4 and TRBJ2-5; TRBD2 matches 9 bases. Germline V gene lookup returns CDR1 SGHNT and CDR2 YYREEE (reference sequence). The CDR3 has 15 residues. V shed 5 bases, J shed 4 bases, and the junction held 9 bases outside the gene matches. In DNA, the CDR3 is TGTGCCAGCAGGGTGCGCGGGGGGGCTGGAGAGACCCAGTACTTC. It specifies CASRVRGGAGETQYF.

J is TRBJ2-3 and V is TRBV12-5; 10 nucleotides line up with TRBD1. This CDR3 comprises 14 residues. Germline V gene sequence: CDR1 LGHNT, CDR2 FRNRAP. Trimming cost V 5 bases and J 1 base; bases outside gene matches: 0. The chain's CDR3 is CASGGQGGTDTQYF. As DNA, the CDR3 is TGTGCTAGTGGTGGACAGGGGGGCACAGATACGCAGTATTTT.